This TCR beta chain came from a study of blood T cell repertoires in COVID-19. Background on the study: Collection of acute and convalescent COVID-19 samples took place in the United States, Italy and Spain. PBMCs, B-cell-depleted T cells, or T cells were the source of the cDNA or gDNA that made up the material.

As originally analysed: Estimated nucleated cell counts came from reference gene primer amplification. Assay used: immunoSEQ multiplex PCR; TCRdb lists only in-frame clones, some missing. D and trimming were read from the DNA, whereas the V and J calls and clone size are those reported in that table. The data contain under 300,000 clones, 86% of them seen just once; the ten biggest clones take up over 2%. V lost 7 bases to trimming and J lost 8 bases, with 18 bases between them. The length of the CDR3 is 14 residues. Looked up from germline, CDR1 is LGHDT and CDR2 is YNNKEL (reference sequence). This chain links TRBV3-1 (or the pseudogene TRBV3-2) with TRBJ2-1; possible D gene TRBD1, 6 bases. The specimen sequenced was peripheral blood. The receptor was derived from a man aged 25-40 years who had recovered from COVID-19. The CDR3 is CASTLGLGGYEQFF. CDR3 in DNA: TGTGCCAGCACCCTAGGGCTAGGGGGATATGAGCAGTTCTTC.